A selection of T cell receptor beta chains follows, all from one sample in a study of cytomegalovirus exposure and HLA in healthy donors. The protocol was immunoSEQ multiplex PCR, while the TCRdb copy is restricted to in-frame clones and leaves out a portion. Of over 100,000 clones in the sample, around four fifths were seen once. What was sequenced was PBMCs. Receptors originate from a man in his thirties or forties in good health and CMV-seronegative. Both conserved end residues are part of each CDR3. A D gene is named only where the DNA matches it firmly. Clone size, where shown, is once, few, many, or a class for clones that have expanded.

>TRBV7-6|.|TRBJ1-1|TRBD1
TGTGCCAGCAGCTCCGGAGGGGGCGGTTTCACTGAAGCTTTCTTT
CASSSGGGGFTEAFF
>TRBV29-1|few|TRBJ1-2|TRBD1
TGCAGCGTTCCAGGACAGGGCTATGGCTACACCTTC
CSVPGQGYGYTF
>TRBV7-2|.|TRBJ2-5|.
TGTGCCAGCAGCTTAGAGCGCGGAGAGACCCAGTACTTC
CASSLERGETQYF
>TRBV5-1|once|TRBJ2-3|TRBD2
TGCGCCAGCAGCACCATCCAGCGGGAGGGGTCAGATACGCAGTATTTT
CASSTIQREGSDTQYF
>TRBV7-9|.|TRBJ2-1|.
TGTGCCAGCAGCTTAGCGGGAGCGGTCAATGAGCAGTTCTTC
CASSLAGAVNEQFF
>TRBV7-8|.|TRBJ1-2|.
TGTGCCAGCAGCGATCCGGGAGTCCGGGACACCTTC
CASSDPGVRDTF
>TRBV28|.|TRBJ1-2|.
TGTGCCAGTAACAGGGTGGGGTATGGCTACACCTTC
CASNRVGYGYTF
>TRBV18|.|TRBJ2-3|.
TGTGCCAGCTCACCACCTCAGGTCAACGTCGATACGCAGTATTTT
CASSPPQVNVDTQYF
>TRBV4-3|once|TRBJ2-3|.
TGCGCCAGCAGCCAAGAATGGGGGCTTTTCGCAGATACGCAGTATTTT
CASSQEWGLFADTQYF
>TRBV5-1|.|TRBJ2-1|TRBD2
TGCGCCAGCAGCAAGGAGGATACGGGGCTAGCGGGACCCCCCTACAATGAGCAGTTCTTC
CASSKEDTGLAGPPYNEQFF
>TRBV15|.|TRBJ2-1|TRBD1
TGTGCCACCAGCATAACAGGGGGCACCTACAATGAGCAGTTCTTC
CATSITGGTYNEQFF
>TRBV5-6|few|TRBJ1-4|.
TGTGCCAGCAGCGGAGTGACAGGTCGTTATAATGAAAAACTGTTTTTT
CASSGVTGRYNEKLFF
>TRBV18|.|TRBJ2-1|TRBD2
TGTGCCAGCTCCCTCCTAGCGGGAGTGGGTAATGAGCAGTTCTTC
CASSLLAGVGNEQFF
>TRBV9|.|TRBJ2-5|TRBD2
TGTGCCAGCAGCCTAAGACTAGCGGGAGCTCGAGAGACCCAGTACTTC
CASSLRLAGARETQYF
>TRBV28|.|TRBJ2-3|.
TGTGCCAGCAGCCCTAGGTATGACACAGATACGCAGTATTTT
CASSPRYDTDTQYF
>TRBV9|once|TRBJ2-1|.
TGTGCCAGCAGCACCGGGACACCGTACAATGAGCAGTTCTTC
CASSTGTPYNEQFF
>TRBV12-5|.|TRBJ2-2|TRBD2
TGTGCTAGTGGTCTCGGACTAGGGAGGGGCACCGGGGAGCTGTTTTTT
CASGLGLGRGTGELFF
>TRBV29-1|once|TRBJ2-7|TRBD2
TGCAGCGCAGGGACTAGCTACGAGCAGTACTTC
CSAGTSYEQYF
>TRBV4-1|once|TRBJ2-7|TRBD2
TGCGCCAGCAGCCCTTCGGAAGGAGCGGGGGGTAGCGCCTACGAGCAGTACTTC
CASSPSEGAGGSAYEQYF
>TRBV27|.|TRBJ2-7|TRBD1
TGTGCCAGCAGCGTCCTGAGGACAGGGAATGCCTACGAGCAGTACTTC
CASSVLRTGNAYEQYF
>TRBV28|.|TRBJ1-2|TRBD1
TGTGCCAGCAGCAAAGGACAGGTTGCTTCCTATGGCTACACCTTC
CASSKGQVASYGYTF
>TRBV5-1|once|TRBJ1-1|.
TGCGCCAGCAGCTTGCGGGGGGGGAACACTGAAGCTTTCTTT
CASSLRGGNTEAFF